This is a list of T cell receptor beta chains from one sample in a study of cytomegalovirus exposure and HLA in healthy donors. TCRdb's table, derived via immunoSEQ multiplex PCR, lists solely in-frame clones and lacks some. The sample contains more than 110,000 clones, 85% to 90% of which appear only once. The specimen sequenced was PBMCs. The receptors were gathered from a man aged 18-30 years in good health and CMV-seronegative. The CDR3 runs from the conserved cysteine through the conserved F or W. A D gene is named only where the DNA matches it firmly. For some rows the clone size is stated as once, few or many, or as a class when expanded; others skip it.

clone size: many; J gene: TRBJ1-2; D gene: NA; V gene: TRBV2; CDR3 DNA: TGTGCCAGCAGCTACAGGGTAAACTTTGGCTACACCTTC; CDR3 protein: CASSYRVNFGYTF
clone size: NA; J gene: TRBJ2-3; D gene: NA; V gene: TRBV30; CDR3 DNA: TGTGCCTGGAGTGTACCCGACTTTCGGGGGAGCAGCACAGATACGCAGTATTTT; CDR3 protein: CAWSVPDFRGSSTDTQYF
clone size: NA; J gene: TRBJ2-5; D gene: NA; V gene: TRBV5-6; CDR3 DNA: TGTGCCAGCAGCTGGAGGACTGGGACGGACTATCAAGAGACCCAGTACTTC; CDR3 protein: CASSWRTGTDYQETQYF
clone size: NA; J gene: TRBJ2-7; D gene: TRBD1; V gene: TRBV11-2; CDR3 DNA: TGTGCCAGCAGCTTGGTTTGGGGACAGCACTCCTACGAGCAGTACTTC; CDR3 protein: CASSLVWGQHSYEQYF
clone size: NA; J gene: TRBJ1-4; D gene: NA; V gene: TRBV5-1; CDR3 DNA: TGCGCCAGCAGCTATTTACCGGCAACTAATGAAAAACTGTTTTTT; CDR3 protein: CASSYLPATNEKLFF
clone size: NA; J gene: TRBJ2-1; D gene: NA; V gene: TRBV2; CDR3 DNA: TGTGCCAGCAGCAGACCCACATACCTTAAGGAGGAGCAGTTCTTC; CDR3 protein: CASSRPTYLKEEQFF
clone size: NA; J gene: TRBJ1-5; D gene: NA; V gene: TRBV7-9; CDR3 DNA: TGTGCCAGCAGCTTAGGACCAGGGTTCAATCAGCCCCAGCATTTT; CDR3 protein: CASSLGPGFNQPQHF
clone size: NA; J gene: TRBJ2-5; D gene: NA; V gene: TRBV7-6; CDR3 DNA: TGTGCCAGCAGCTCCAGGGCAGAGACCCAGTACTTC; CDR3 protein: CASSSRAETQYF
clone size: once; J gene: TRBJ1-5; D gene: TRBD1; V gene: TRBV7-8; CDR3 DNA: TGTGCCAGCAGCCCCGGTCTGAGACAGGGAACTCAGCCCCAGCATTTT; CDR3 protein: CASSPGLRQGTQPQHF
clone size: NA; J gene: TRBJ2-1; D gene: NA; V gene: TRBV2; CDR3 DNA: TGTGCCAGCAGATTAAGGGACTCCGAGGTCGATGAGCAGTTCTTC; CDR3 protein: CASRLRDSEVDEQFF